Listed below are T cell receptor beta chains from one sample, sequenced in a study of T cell clonotyping in hematopoietic cell transplantation. Measured with immunoSEQ multiplex PCR; TCRdb has only the in-frame clones, and not every one. The sample shows some 50,000 clones, 80% to 85% of them seen only once. Sequences were derived from peripheral blood mononuclear cells, sampled before stem cell transplant. The receptors originated from a man aged 60 to 69 with myelodysplastic syndrome. Some clones in this sample may be carry-over from other donors' samples. Each CDR3 is given with its conserved first and last residue. D genes are given only for firm matches. Part of the rows lack a size; the others show once, few, many or a class for expanded clones.

CDR3 length	clone size	V gene	J gene	D gene	CDR3 DNA	CDR3 protein
18	once	TRBV27	TRBJ2-7	TRBD2	TGTGCCAGCAGTTTACGCCTAGCGGGGCCCACTTTCTCCTACGAGCAGTACTTC	CASSLRLAGPTFSYEQYF
13	.	TRBV10-1	TRBJ2-1	.	TGCGCCAGCAGTGAGTCGGGGGTAGCCTCTCAGTTCTTC	CASSESGVASQFF
14	.	TRBV9	TRBJ1-1	.	TGTGCCAGCAGCGTATTCCCCTCGGTCGCTGAAGCTTTCTTT	CASSVFPSVAEAFF
17	.	TRBV5-6	TRBJ2-5	.	TGTGCCAGCAGCTTGGCGGGGAGGGGGCCCCTCCAAGAGACCCAGTACTTC	CASSLAGRGPLQETQYF
13	.	TRBV2	TRBJ2-7	TRBD2	TGTGCCAGCAGTGACGCGGGGGTCTACGAGCAGTACTTC	CASSDAGVYEQYF
15	.	TRBV7-8	TRBJ1-5	.	TGTGCCAGCAGCCCATCGGGGAGAACAAATCAGCCCCAGCATTTT	CASSPSGRTNQPQHF
14	.	TRBV6-5	TRBJ2-7	TRBD1	TGTGCCAGCAGTAAAGGGACAGGTTCCGGCGAGCAGTACTTC	CASSKGTGSGEQYF
15	few	TRBV6-1	TRBJ1-6	.	TGTGCCAGCAGTGGTGTTCGGGGGGGGGAATCACCCCTCCACTTT	CASSGVRGGESPLHF
15	.	TRBV28	TRBJ1-3	TRBD1	TGTGCCAGCAGTGGGGCCGGGACAGAGAGGAACACCATATATTTT	CASSGAGTERNTIYF
13	.	TRBV10-1	TRBJ2-5	TRBD1	TGCGCCAGCAGCCAACAGGGGACGGAGACCCAGTACTTC	CASSQQGTETQYF
16	.	TRBV6-5	TRBJ1-1	.	TGTGCCAGCAGTTACTCTTATCGGGGTCTGAACACTGAAGCTTTCTTT	CASSYSYRGLNTEAFF
18	.	TRBV5-6	TRBJ2-3	TRBD1	TGTGCCAGCAGCTTGGAATTTTCGTGGACAGGGCGCACAGATACGCAGTATTTT	CASSLEFSWTGRTDTQYF
17	.	TRBV27	TRBJ2-3	TRBD2	TGTGCCAGCAGTTTTTCTGTCGGGACTAGCGGGGAGGGTACGCAGTATTTT	CASSFSVGTSGEGTQYF
16	.	TRBV5-1	TRBJ1-2	.	TGCGCCAGCAGCTTGGGTCCCCAAGGGCTATGGGTTGGCTACACCTTC	CASSLGPQGLWVGYTF
15	.	TRBV19	TRBJ1-1	.	TGTGCCAGTATTAATACAGCTAACTTGAACACTGAAGCTTTCTTT	CASINTANLNTEAFF
14	.	TRBV30	TRBJ2-5	.	TGTGCCTGGAGTTCACGGACCGTGTCTGAGACCCAGTACTTC	CAWSSRTVSETQYF
12	.	TRBV29-1	TRBJ1-2	.	TGCAGCGGGAACAGGGAATTCGATGGCTACACCTTC	CSGNREFDGYTF
17	.	TRBV29-1	TRBJ2-6	.	TGCAGCGTTGAAGTTGAGGGGGGCTTCTCTGGGGCCAACGTCCTGACTTTC	CSVEVEGGFSGANVLTF
15	.	TRBV28	TRBJ1-3	.	TGTGCCAGCAGTTTGCAGGGAGGGTCTGGAAACACCATATATTTT	CASSLQGGSGNTIYF
14	few	TRBV7-9	TRBJ2-1	TRBD1	TGTGCCAGCACCATAGGACAGGGGTCGAATGAGCAGTTCTTC	CASTIGQGSNEQFF
14	few	TRBV11-2	TRBJ1-4	TRBD1	TGTGCCAGCAGCGCCAGGGGGCCGAGTGAAAAACTGTTTTTT	CASSARGPSEKLFF
14	few	TRBV7-8	TRBJ2-7	.	TGTGCCAGCAGCGGGGACCGTCGTCGTTACGAGCAGTACTTC	CASSGDRRRYEQYF
14	once	TRBV9	TRBJ2-1	.	TGTGCCAGCAGCGTCAATCTACTAGCCGCCGAGCAGTTCTTC	CASSVNLLAAEQFF
17	.	TRBV4-1	TRBJ1-2	TRBD1	TGCGCCAGCAGCCAAGATATGGACAGGGGCGAACGGTGTGGCTACACCTTC	CASSQDMDRGERCGYTF
16	.	TRBV10-1	TRBJ2-5	TRBD1	TGCGCCAGCAGTGGTCGACAGGGGAGTGGAAATGGGACCCAGTACTTC	CASSGRQGSGNGTQYF
10	.	TRBV6-1	TRBJ1-2	.	TGTGCCAGCAGTTATCGGGGCTACACCTTC	CASSYRGYTF
15	.	TRBV7-2	TRBJ2-2	TRBD2	TGTGCCAGCAGCTTACGGGGGGGAGCCGGCGGGGAGCTGTTTTTT	CASSLRGGAGGELFF
12	.	TRBV5-6	TRBJ1-1	.	TGTGCCAGCAGCTTTGGCGGGGCTGAAGCTTTCTTT	CASSFGGAEAFF
14	.	TRBV9	TRBJ1-2	.	TGTGCCAGCAGCGTAGATCCGTTATCCTATGGCTACACCTTC	CASSVDPLSYGYTF